Listed here is a single T cell receptor beta chain. Its antigen target is currently unknown. At one end, the junction sequence differs from germline, possibly due to a read error. Preparation of the library involved multiplex PCR. Sequencing used an Illumina HiSeq 2500. Following protocols modified from ARM-PCR, the researchers constructed TCRbeta libraries through three rounds of nested PCR with primers (Table S4). Before sequencing, PCR products in the 200-500 bp range were cut out of the gel and cleaned up using the QIAquick gel extraction kit. In the source study's methods: Reads were cleaned with Trimmomatic, merged with FLASH into complete CDR3 sequences, and assigned to V(D)J germline segments with MiTCR. Clonal diversity was calculated as the inverse Simpson's index using VDJtools. In-frame sequences without a premature stop codon were defined as productive reads. TCRdb trimmed the raw reads at Q25, called clones with MiXCR and kept productive beta chains. One record per CDR3 amino acid sequence lists the most common genes and DNA. The authors' filters were not applied to this entry. The sample records some 99,000 distinct CDR3 sequences, approximately 71% of which are singletons. 35% to 40% of the sample rests with the top ten.

Bulk unsorted tissue served as the source for RNA extraction, and RNA quality was assessed using a NanoDrop ND-1000 and an Agilent 2100. All donors had newly diagnosed lung cancer, had not received prior chemotherapy, and were admitted for thoracic surgery in China between August and November 2014. Patients who had received previous radiotherapy or chemotherapy, or who had another concurrent cancer, were excluded from the study. Surgical tissue pieces of about 1-2.2 cm3 were preserved in RNAlater solution and stored at -80 °C until use. The CDR3 goes from the cysteine to the phenylalanine over 13 residues. Of the read, only the CDR3 DNA is kept; its 39 bases are in frame from base 1. The germline V gene yields SGHAT for CDR1 and FQNNGV for CDR2. This sample is part of a study of tumor and adjacent non-tumor tissue in lung cancer (dated 2018 in TCRdb). Context from the whole study: Of the cohort, some 12 patients had adenocarcinoma, 2 had squamous cell carcinoma and 1 had small cell lung cancer. Among the approximately 15 patients, ages ranged from about 30 to 85 years, around ten were men and 5 were women, and disease was TNM stage I to III. Sequencing produced around 130,000,000 productive TCRbeta reads in total, an average of approximately 4.5 million reads per sample. Using bulk TCRbeta repertoires from approximately 15 lung cancer patients, the study set lung tumor tissue side by side with matched distant non-tumor lung tissue. A few dozen paired specimens, one tumor and one normal lung sample per patient, were profiled by TCRbeta CDR3 sequencing. On the study overall, not on this receptor specifically: Neither the sequencing platform nor unique molecular identifiers are named or mentioned anywhere in the methods. TCR diversity was significantly higher in younger patients, and greater tumor TCR diversity was associated with shorter overall survival and shorter disease-free survival. With only roughly 15 patients in the cohort, the authors noted that larger samples and more detailed clinical data are needed. Peripheral blood was not sequenced, so blood TCRbeta repertoires in these lung cancer patients were not examined. Tumor tissue showed significantly higher TCR diversity (inverse Simpson) than normal lung tissue, at around 450 vs 150 (P = 0.0075, Mann-Whitney U test). A significantly larger cumulative share of the repertoire was made up by the top 100 clones in normal lung than in tumor tissue.

The receptor chain draws on TRBV11-2 and TRBJ2-3, with TRBD2 matching 7 junction bases. The sequence was obtained from a woman in her sixties with non-small cell lung cancer. Material for sequencing was lung tumor tissue. The DNA sequence reads TGTACCAGCAGTCGGGACTACACAGATACGCAGTATTTT. The resulting protein is CTSSRDYTDTQYF.